This T cell receptor beta chain came from a study of Ad26.COV2.S vaccination and SARS-CoV-2 variants. About the research overall: The donor was enrolled in the Ad26.COV2.S arm of the COV1001 trial.

Whole-study findings and limits: In vaccinated individuals, spike-specific CD8+ and CD4+ T cell responses reportedly displayed substantial breadth. The study found similar non-spike TCR breadth in vaccine and placebo recipients.

Specified treatment: 15 to 20 received Ad26.COV2.S at low or high dose, single or two shots; about 5 received placebo; per-sample allocation not given. Day 63 after the first vaccine or placebo injection was the time point for sampling. At a Boston site, the person donating was an adult of 18-55 years. Sequencing was performed with immunoSEQ multiplex PCR; in TCRdb, only in-frame clones are kept and a portion is missing. The sample includes about 480,000 clones, 70% to 90% of them seen just once. This clone was observed a single time. The antigen remains undetermined. V lost 0 bases to trimming and J lost 5 bases, with 14 bases between them. The CDR3 loop spans 15 amino acids. CDR1 and CDR2 (germline): MGHRA, YSYEKL.

Sequenced material: peripheral blood, taken in a trial of Ad26.COV2.S vaccine versus placebo. The source is a person between 18 and 65 years old who received the Ad26.COV2.S COVID-19 vaccine or a placebo. The chain combines TRBV4-1 with TRBJ2-7; D is unclear. The CDR3 spells CASSQEFPFPHEQYF. The CDR3 nucleotides read TGCGCCAGCAGCCAAGAATTTCCCTTCCCCCACGAGCAGTACTTC.